This TCR beta chain was profiled in a study of a mutant IDH1 vaccine in newly diagnosed glioma. Study-wide background: Patients had eight vaccinations, in weeks 1, 3, 5, 7, 11, 15, 19 and 23. Treated patients, roughly 62% male and 37.5% female, averaged approximately 40 years of age.

Points from the study as a whole: Pseudoprogression looked unconnected to shifts in top peripheral T cell clonotypes.

Sequenced by immunoSEQ multiplex PCR; TCRdb stores in-frame clones only, minus some. The table includes about 54,000 clones, about 80% detected once. Points on this clone: Its antigen remains unknown.

This CDR3 has 14 residues. Germline CDR1 and CDR2: SEHNR and FQNEAQ (reference sequence). Trimming stripped 3 bases from V and 1 base from J, with 10 bases between. Time point given: week 23, last vaccination. The study gave 300 ug of mutant IDH1 20-mer peptide per vaccine dose, with topical imiquimod. Each astrocytoma in the donors was new, WHO grade 3 or 4, IDH1-mutant and ATRX-lost. The source material was PBMCs, sampled from a glioma patient whose treatment included an IDH1 peptide vaccine. This TCR was sampled from a man in his forties or fifties with glioma. The chain carries TRBV7-9 and TRBJ2-7; D possibly corresponds to TRBD1 (6 bases). As DNA, the CDR3 is TGTGCCAGCAGCTTGAGGGACACGTCCTACGAGCAGTACTTC. Its translation is CASSLRDTSYEQYF.